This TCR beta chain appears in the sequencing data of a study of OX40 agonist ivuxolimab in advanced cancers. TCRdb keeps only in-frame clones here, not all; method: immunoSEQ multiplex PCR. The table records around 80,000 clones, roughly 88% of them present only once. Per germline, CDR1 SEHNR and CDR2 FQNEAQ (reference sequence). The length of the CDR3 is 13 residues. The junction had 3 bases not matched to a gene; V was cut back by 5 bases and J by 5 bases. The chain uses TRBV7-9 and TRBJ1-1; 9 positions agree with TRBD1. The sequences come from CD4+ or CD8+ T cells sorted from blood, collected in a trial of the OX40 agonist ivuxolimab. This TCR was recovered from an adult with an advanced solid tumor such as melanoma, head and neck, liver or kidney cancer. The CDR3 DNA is TGTGCCAGCAGCCCGACAGGGGGAACTGAAGCTTTCTTT. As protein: CASSPTGGTEAFF.